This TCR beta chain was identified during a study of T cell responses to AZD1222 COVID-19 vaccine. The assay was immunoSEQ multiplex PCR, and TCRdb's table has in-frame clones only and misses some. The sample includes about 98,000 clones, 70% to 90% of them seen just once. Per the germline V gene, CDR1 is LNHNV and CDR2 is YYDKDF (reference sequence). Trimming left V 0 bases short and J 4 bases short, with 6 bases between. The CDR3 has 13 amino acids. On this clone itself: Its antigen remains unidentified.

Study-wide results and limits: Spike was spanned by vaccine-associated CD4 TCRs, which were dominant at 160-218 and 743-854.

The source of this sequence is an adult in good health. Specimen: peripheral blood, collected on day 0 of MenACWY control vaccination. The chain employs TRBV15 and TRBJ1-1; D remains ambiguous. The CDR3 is CATSRDKITEAFF. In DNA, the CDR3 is TGTGCCACCAGCAGAGATAAAATCACTGAAGCTTTCTTT.